This TCR beta chain appears in the sequencing data of a study of tumor and adjacent non-tumor tissue in lung cancer listed by TCRdb under 2018. The study in broad terms: Of the cohort, around 12 patients had adenocarcinoma, 2 had squamous cell carcinoma and 1 had small cell lung cancer. Under 35 paired specimens, one tumor and one normal lung sample per patient, were profiled by TCRbeta CDR3 sequencing. The 15 or so patients were aged 31 to 76 years, included 10 men and 5 women, and had TNM stage I to III disease. A total of about 130 million productive TCRbeta reads were generated by sequencing, corresponding to an average of roughly 4 million reads per sample. The study compared bulk TCRbeta repertoires from lung tumor tissue and matched distant non-tumor lung tissue of over 13 lung cancer patients.

Bulk unsorted tissue served as the source for RNA extraction, and RNA quality was assessed using a NanoDrop ND-1000 and an Agilent 2100. Normal lung samples were distant non-tumor tissue taken more than 3 cm from the tumor edge. All donors had newly diagnosed lung cancer, had not received prior chemotherapy, and were admitted for thoracic surgery in China between August and November 2014. Anyone who had undergone radiotherapy or chemotherapy before, or who had another cancer at the same time, was left out of the study. Surgical tissue pieces of 1-2 cm3 were preserved in RNAlater solution and stored at -80 °C until use. Comments on this clonotype: Which antigen it targets is not known. Base qualities are not at hand, and no much larger clone is one base apart.

The library relied on multiplex PCR. TCRdb shows the sequencer as Illumina HiSeq 2500. TCRbeta libraries were constructed through three rounds of nested PCR with primers (Table S4) according to protocols adapted from ARM-PCR. Before sequencing, PCR products in the 200-500 bp range were cut out of the gel and cleaned up using the QIAquick gel extraction kit. Per the source publication's procedure: Trimmomatic was used to clean the reads, FLASH was used to merge the reads into complete CDR3 sequences, and MiTCR was used to assign the reads to V(D)J germline segments. Clonal diversity was computed as the inverse Simpson's index with VDJtools. A read counted as productive if the sequence was in-frame and lacked a premature stop codon. Through fastp at Q25 and MiXCR, TCRdb rebuilt clones from the public reads, retaining in-frame beta chains. Each CDR3 protein gets just one entry, which takes the most common genes and DNA from the rows behind it. These V and J calls are TCRdb output, not the study's own analysis. This sample holds 52,000 or so distinct CDR3 sequences; 74% were observed only once. The ten most abundant clones make up around 25% of the sample.

Taken from cysteine to phenylalanine, the CDR3 has 11 residues. Kept here is only the CDR3 DNA, which spans 33 bases and is read in frame from base 1. The germline V gene supplies CDR1 SGHNT and CDR2 YENEEA. Cut back by 6 bases and 9 bases, the V and J ends lie 9 bases apart. Paper-wide results and their limitations: Only about 15 patients were in the cohort, and the authors stated that larger samples and more detailed clinical data are needed. Significantly higher TCR diversity (inverse Simpson) was observed in tumor tissue than in normal lung tissue (around 450 vs 150, P = 0.0075, Mann-Whitney U test). The top 100 clones accounted for a significantly larger cumulative portion of the repertoire in normal lung than in tumor tissue. Peripheral blood was not sequenced, so blood TCRbeta repertoires in these lung cancer patients were not examined. Significantly higher TCR diversity was found in younger patients, and higher tumor TCR diversity was associated with shorter overall and disease-free survival. Neither the sequencing platform nor unique molecular identifiers are mentioned in the methods.

Specimen: distant non-tumor lung tissue. This clonotype was obtained from a woman aged 55-70 years with non-small cell lung cancer. The sequence joins TRBV11-3 to TRBJ1-3; no D gene can be assigned with confidence. DNA sequence: TGTGCCAGCAGTCTGGAGGGCACCATATATTTT. The encoded protein is CASSLEGTIYF.